These 17 T cell receptor beta chains originate from one sample sequenced in a study of T cells in Graves' hyperthyroidism and ophthalmopathy. The CDR3 regions of TCR beta were amplified from RNA transcripts. HTBI primers were used for first-round RT-PCR of the TCR CDR3. TCRdb passed the multiplex PCR reads through MiXCR, listing each CDR3 protein once. The sample carries approximately 590,000 distinct CDR3 sequences, around 16% recorded once. Sequenced material: blood. These receptors all stem from a woman aged 25 to 39 with Graves' hyperthyroidism.

The chain is built from TRBV18 and TRBJ2-7, with 7 bases that match TRBD2. The CDR3 is 15 amino acids. V lost 2 bases and J lost 0; bases outside the gene matches: 4. CDR1 and CDR2 (germline): KGHSH, LQKENI. CDR3 nucleotide sequence: TGTGCCAGCTCACCAGGACTAGGAAGCTCCTACGAGCAGTACTTC. This sequence encodes CASSPGLGSSYEQYF.

In this sample, this clonotype turned up a few times. The gene calls are TRBV27 and TRBJ2-3, with unresolved D. This CDR3 has 12 amino acids. Germline CDR1 and CDR2: MNHEY and SMNVEV (reference sequence). The V end was cut by 7 bases, the J end by 1 base, with 6 bases between. In nucleotides, the CDR3 is TGTGCCAGCACAGGACGCACAGATACGCAGTATTTT. Its protein product is CASTGRTDTQYF.

This clonotype was seen many times. The chain is built from TRBV29-1 and TRBJ1-2; D ambiguous. The CDR3 is made up of 15 amino acids. V lost 0 bases and J 0 bases, leaving 11 bases between the germline ends. Germline-derived CDR1 and CDR2 are SQVTM and ANQGSEA. Written as DNA, the CDR3 is TGCAGCGTTGAAGAAGGACGGCAAGCTAACTATGGCTACACCTTC. Protein: CSVEEGRQANYGYTF.

This clonotype was seen at least ten times. The gene calls are TRBV20-1 and TRBJ2-5, with D possibly TRBD2 on 5 matching bases. Looked up from germline, CDR1 is DFQATT and CDR2 is SNEGSKA (reference sequence). This CDR3 is built from 13 residues. Deletions cut 5 bases from V and 5 bases from J, with 15 bases between. The CDR3 loop is CSALTNPGETQYF. The CDR3 nucleotides read TGCAGTGCTCTGACTAACCCCGGGGAGACCCAGTACTTC.

This clonotype was counted many times. The chain links TRBV12-3 or TRBV12-4 to TRBJ2-3; D is possibly TRBD2 (5 bases). V gave up 3 bases and J gave up 4 bases, with 11 bases separating them. The CDR3 extends over 14 amino acids. The CDR3 DNA follows: TGTGCCAGCAGTTTGGATAGTAGCGCAGATACGCAGTATTTT. This gives the protein CASSLDSSADTQYF.

This clonotype has a count of ten or more. The chain couples TRBV2 to TRBJ1-6; tentatively, D is TRBD1 (6 bases). Germline CDR1 is SNHLY and CDR2 is FYNNEI. V was clipped by 6 bases and J by 7 bases, with 16 bases between them. The CDR3 covers 15 residues. CDR3 sequence: CASRDAKGQNSPLHF. The CDR3 region has the DNA TGTGCCAGCAGAGATGCTAAGGGACAAAATTCACCCCTCCACTTT.

This chain links TRBV5-4 with TRBJ2-2; a possible D gene is TRBD2 (6 bases). Germline V gives CDR1 SGHNT, CDR2 YYREEE (reference sequence). The V and J ends lost 0 bases and 1 base respectively, with 10 bases between them. The CDR3 runs 16 residues. CDR3 sequence reads: CASSLGGRRNTGELFF. Written as DNA, the CDR3 is TGTGCCAGCAGCTTGGGGGGGAGGCGGAACACCGGGGAGCTGTTTTTT.

This clonotype was picked up a small number of times. The CDR3: CASSPQTSYGYTF. Written as DNA, the CDR3 is TGTGCCAGCAGTCCCCAGACAAGCTATGGCTACACCTTC. The chain combines TRBV6-1 with TRBJ1-2; no reliable D call. The V gene lost 5 bases and the J gene lost 4 bases, with 11 bases spanning the gap. Germline V gene sequence: CDR1 MNHNS, CDR2 SASEGT. This CDR3 is built from 13 residues.

A few counts support this clonotype. Here the CDR3 reads CASSPGPGEQFF. The CDR3 nucleotides are TGTGCCAGCAGCCCCGGGCCAGGCGAGCAGTTCTTC. The J gene is TRBJ2-1, the V gene TRBV10-3; D not certain. Germline V gives CDR1 ENHRY, CDR2 SYGVKD. With 10 bases removed from V and 10 bases from J, the gap between germline ends came to 17 bases. The CDR3 length is 12 residues.

At least ten counts were recorded for this clonotype. The CDR3 DNA reads as TGTGCCAGCAGTATCCTGAATCCGAGACAGGGGGCGACAGATACGCAGTATTTT. It codes for CASSILNPRQGATDTQYF. The chain has TRBV27 and TRBJ2-3, with TRBD1 identical over 10 bases. The CDR3 totals 18 residues. The germline V gene encodes CDR1 MNHEY and CDR2 SMNVEV (reference sequence). J was trimmed by 3 bases and V by 5 bases; bases with no gene match: 14.

This clonotype was detected ten times or more. This rearrangement joins TRBV2 to TRBJ2-7; the match to TRBD1 covers 7 bases. The germline gives CDR1 SNHLY, CDR2 FYNNEI. The V gene end was trimmed by 3 bases and the J gene end by 1 base; junction bases not matched to a gene: 6. This CDR3 is 15 amino acids long. For the CDR3, the DNA is TGTGCCAGCAGTGATGAGAGGGGGCGTTCCTACGAGCAGTACTTC. Protein product: CASSDERGRSYEQYF.

The chain links TRBV27 to TRBJ2-2, with D perhaps matching TRBD1 or TRBD2 (5 bases each). Between the trimmed V and J ends, which lost 6 bases and 6 bases, there was a span of 20 bases. The length of the CDR3 is 16 residues. CDR1 MNHEY and CDR2 SMNVEV come from the germline V gene (reference sequence). For the CDR3, the DNA is TGTGCCAGCAGGGGGAGCAGGGAACCCCTCGCCGGGGAGCTGTTTTTT. Its protein product is CASRGSREPLAGELFF.

This clonotype was seen ten or more times. This chain connects TRBV7-2 to TRBJ2-7, with TRBD2 matching over 10 bases. This CDR3 has 16 amino acids. With V trimmed by 5 bases and J by 6 bases, 13 bases remained unmatched. CDR1 SGHTA and CDR2 FQGNSA come from the germline V gene. The CDR3 sequence: CASSLGRTSGGVEQYF. DNA of the CDR3: TGTGCCAGCAGCCTCGGTAGGACTAGCGGAGGGGTCGAGCAGTACTTC. The whole variable domain, filled in from reference TRBV7-2 and TRBJ2-7, reads GAGVSQSPSNKVTEKGKDVELRCDPISGHTALYWYRQSLGQGLEFLIYFQGNSAPDKSGLPSDRFSAERTGGSVSTLTIQRTQQEDSAVYLCASSLGRTSGGVEQYFGPGTRLTVT.

V usage is TRBV2 and J usage is TRBJ2-2; D remains unclear. This CDR3 has 15 residues. CDR1 is SNHLY, CDR2 FYNNEI, per germline. V was shortened by 1 base and J by 6 bases, with 12 bases between the two germline ends. The CDR3 spells CASSEGDAPPGELFF. CDR3 coding DNA: TGTGCCAGCAGTGAAGGTGATGCCCCCCCCGGGGAGCTGTTTTTT.

The rearrangement joins TRBV7-2 to TRBJ2-3; 8 bases are a match to TRBD1. Germline V gene sequence: CDR1 SGHTA, CDR2 FQGNSA. V dropped 8 bases and J dropped 5; count of bases not matched to a gene: 9. The CDR3 consists of 14 residues. Written as DNA, the CDR3 is TGTGCCAGCGGCCCGGGACAGGATTTAGATACGCAGTATTTT. This sequence encodes CASGPGQDLDTQYF.

This clonotype appeared a few times. The chain links TRBV6-5 to TRBJ1-1, with no clear D. V dropped 6 bases and J dropped 6 bases, with 14 bases sitting between them. The CDR3 is made up of 13 amino acids. The V gene's germline CDR1 is MNHEY and CDR2 SVGAGI. CDR3 loop: CASSYVDNAEAFF. Written as DNA, the CDR3 is TGTGCCAGCAGCTACGTCGATAACGCTGAAGCTTTCTTT.

This clonotype has ten or more counts. The chain links TRBV5-1 to TRBJ1-2; a possible D gene is TRBD1 (6 bases). CDR1 and CDR2 (germline): SGHRS, YFSETQ. The V gene lost 4 bases and the J gene lost 2 bases, with 12 bases spanning the gap. This CDR3 region has 14 residues. Here the CDR3 DNA reads TGCGCCAGCAGCCCAACAGGACAGAACTATGGCTACACCTTC. It yields the protein CASSPTGQNYGYTF.